These T cell receptor beta chains were read from a single sample in a study of blood T cells in healthy people across ages. TCRdb redid the calling of the 5' RACE reads with MiXCR, one entry per CDR3 protein. The table lists about 1.4 million distinct CDR3 sequences, approximately 59% of them singletons, with 6.5% to 8.5% in the top ten. Input material: blood. The receptor set was obtained from a man younger than 35 in good health. Both conserved end residues are part of each CDR3. A D gene is named only where the DNA matches it firmly. Rows may omit the clone size; those that give it use once, few, many or a size class.

j_gene: TRBJ2-7; v_gene: TRBV20-1; d_gene: TRBD1; abundance: NA; CDR3nt: TGCAGTGCACGAACCGGGACAGGGGGCGAGCAGTACTTC; CDR3aa: CSARTGTGGEQYF
j_gene: TRBJ2-1; v_gene: TRBV14; d_gene: NA; abundance: NA; CDR3nt: TGTGCCAGCAGCCAAGAATCGCCAGGGTTTGTGCATGAGCAGTTCTTC; CDR3aa: CASSQESPGFVHEQFF
j_gene: TRBJ1-6; v_gene: TRBV12-3/TRBV12-4; d_gene: NA; abundance: NA; CDR3nt: TGTGCCAGCAGTTTGAGGGACGGATCACCCCTCCACTTT; CDR3aa: CASSLRDGSPLHF
j_gene: TRBJ1-5; v_gene: TRBV5-5; d_gene: TRBD1; abundance: NA; CDR3nt: TGTGCCAGCAGCCCGGGACAGTTCAATCAGCCCCAGCATTTT; CDR3aa: CASSPGQFNQPQHF
j_gene: TRBJ2-5; v_gene: TRBV5-1; d_gene: TRBD2; abundance: NA; CDR3nt: TGCGCCAGCAGCTTTACGGGACTAGCTTCCGAGACCCAGTACTTC; CDR3aa: CASSFTGLASETQYF
j_gene: TRBJ2-2; v_gene: TRBV29-1; d_gene: NA; abundance: once; CDR3nt: TGCAGCGGAAAACTAGTCTCCGGGGAGCTGTTTTTT; CDR3aa: CSGKLVSGELFF
j_gene: TRBJ1-1; v_gene: TRBV7-2; d_gene: TRBD1; abundance: few; CDR3nt: TGTGCCAGCAGTACTACAGGGGGCACTGAAGCTTTCTTT; CDR3aa: CASSTTGGTEAFF
j_gene: TRBJ1-1; v_gene: TRBV15; d_gene: NA; abundance: NA; CDR3nt: TGTGCCACCAGCAGCACTACGGGGAACACTGAAGCTTTCTTT; CDR3aa: CATSSTTGNTEAFF
j_gene: TRBJ2-7; v_gene: TRBV27; d_gene: NA; abundance: NA; CDR3nt: TGTGCCAGCAGTTTAGCCCCACAGGGCACCTACGAGCAGTACTTC; CDR3aa: CASSLAPQGTYEQYF
j_gene: TRBJ2-5; v_gene: TRBV10-3; d_gene: TRBD2; abundance: NA; CDR3nt: TGTGCCATCAGTGAAGGATTAGCGGGGGAAGAGACCCAGTACTTC; CDR3aa: CAISEGLAGEETQYF
j_gene: TRBJ2-1; v_gene: TRBV7-7; d_gene: NA; abundance: NA; CDR3nt: TGTGCTAGCAGCTTAGACCCGGGGTACGATGAGCAGTTCTTC; CDR3aa: CASSLDPGYDEQFF
j_gene: TRBJ1-2; v_gene: TRBV29-1; d_gene: NA; abundance: once; CDR3nt: TGCAGCGGCGGCCGCGGGCAGGGAGAAGGGTATGGCTACACCTTC; CDR3aa: CSGGRGQGEGYGYTF
j_gene: TRBJ2-7; v_gene: TRBV20-1; d_gene: TRBD2; abundance: NA; CDR3nt: TGCAGTGCGACACAACTACTAGCGGGAGAACCCGAGCAGTACTTC; CDR3aa: CSATQLLAGEPEQYF
j_gene: TRBJ1-3; v_gene: TRBV9; d_gene: NA; abundance: once; CDR3nt: TGTGCCAGCAACCCGGGGACACCCGGAAACACCATATATTTT; CDR3aa: CASNPGTPGNTIYF
j_gene: TRBJ2-2; v_gene: TRBV6-5; d_gene: TRBD2; abundance: NA; CDR3nt: TGTACCAGCAGTTACCCCAGCCTAGCGGGGGCAAACACCGGGGAGCTGTTTTTT; CDR3aa: CTSSYPSLAGANTGELFF
j_gene: TRBJ1-2; v_gene: TRBV7-8; d_gene: NA; abundance: NA; CDR3nt: TGTGCCAGCAGCTGGCAGGCGGCCGGAACATATGGCTACACCTTC; CDR3aa: CASSWQAAGTYGYTF
j_gene: TRBJ2-7; v_gene: TRBV27; d_gene: NA; abundance: NA; CDR3nt: TGTGCCAGCTCATTCGCGGGACCAGCCTACGAGCAGTACTTC; CDR3aa: CASSFAGPAYEQYF